The T cell receptor (beta chain) described here comes from a study of T cells in Graves' hyperthyroidism and ophthalmopathy. Overall study context: Peripheral blood draws took place at initial diagnosis, ahead of any treatment. Study-wide results and caveats: Ophthalmopathy was predicted by the model a median of roughly 6.6 months ahead of onset.

Isolation of PBMCs was performed on about 10 ml fresh peripheral blood. This CDR3 is 13 amino acids long. The ends lost 5 bases at V and 6 bases at J; junction bases unmatched: 0. Germline V gene data show CDR1 as MDHEN and CDR2 as SYDVKM. As concerns this clonotype: Its antigen remains unidentified.

The investigators amplified TCR beta CDR3 regions from RNA transcripts. The HTBI primer set was used in a first-round RT-PCR of the TCR CDR3. TCRdb independently ran MiXCR on the multiplex PCR reads; one entry per CDR3 protein. The sample contains approximately 200,000 distinct CDR3 sequences, around 17% of which appear only once. This chain connects TRBV28 to TRBJ2-1; 11 bases agree with TRBD2. The sequence derives from a man aged 40-49 years with Graves' hyperthyroidism. Sequencing was performed on blood. The CDR3 protein is CASSGTSGNEQFF. The CDR3 DNA reads TGTGCCAGCAGTGGGACTAGCGGCAATGAGCAGTTCTTC.